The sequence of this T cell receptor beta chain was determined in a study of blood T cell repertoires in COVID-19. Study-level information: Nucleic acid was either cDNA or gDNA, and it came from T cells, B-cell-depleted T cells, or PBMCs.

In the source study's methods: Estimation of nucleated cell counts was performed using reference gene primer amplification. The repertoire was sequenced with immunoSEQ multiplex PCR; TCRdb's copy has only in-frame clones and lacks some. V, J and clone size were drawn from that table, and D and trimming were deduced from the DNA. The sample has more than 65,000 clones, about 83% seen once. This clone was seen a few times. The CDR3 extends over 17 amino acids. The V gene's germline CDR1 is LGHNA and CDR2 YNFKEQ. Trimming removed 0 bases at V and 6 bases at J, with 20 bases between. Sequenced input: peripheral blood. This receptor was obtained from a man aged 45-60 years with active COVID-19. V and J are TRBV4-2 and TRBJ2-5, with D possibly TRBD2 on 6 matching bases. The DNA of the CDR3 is TGTGCCAGCAGCCAAGATGTGGGGGGACCCCTCCAGCAGACCCAGTACTTC. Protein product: CASSQDVGGPLQQTQYF.